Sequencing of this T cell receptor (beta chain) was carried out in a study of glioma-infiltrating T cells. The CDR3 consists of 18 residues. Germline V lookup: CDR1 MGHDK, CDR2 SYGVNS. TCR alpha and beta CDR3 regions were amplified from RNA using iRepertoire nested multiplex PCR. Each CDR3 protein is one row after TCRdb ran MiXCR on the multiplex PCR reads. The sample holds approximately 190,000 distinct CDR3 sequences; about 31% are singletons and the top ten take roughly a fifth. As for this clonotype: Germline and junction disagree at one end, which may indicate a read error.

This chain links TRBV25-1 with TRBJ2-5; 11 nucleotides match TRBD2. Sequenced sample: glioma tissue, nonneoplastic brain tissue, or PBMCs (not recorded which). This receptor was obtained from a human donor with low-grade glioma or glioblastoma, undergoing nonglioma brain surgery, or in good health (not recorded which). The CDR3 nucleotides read TGTGCCGGCAGTGAAGAAGTGGGGCTAGCGGGAGGAGAGGAGACCCAGTACTTC. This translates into CAGSEEVGLAGGEETQYF.